This TCR beta chain came from a study of naive and memory T cell subsets. Study-wide results and limits: In CD4 and CD8 cells, diversity dropped from naive through EMRA. Between naive and memory subsets, TCR abundance power law exponents differed. No ground truth validated the naive and memory repertoire findings.

Sequential positive selection took CD4 T cells first, then CD8 T cells. With regard to this clonotype: The target antigen is unknown.

The beta constant-region primer was an equimolar mix of two oligonucleotides covering TRBC1 and TRBC2. TCRdb reprocessed the UMI-ligation and nested PCR reads with MiXCR, giving one entry per CDR3 protein. The table shows under 100,000 distinct CDR3 sequences, with around 7% occurring only once. The CDR3 is made up of 14 amino acids. CDR1 is SGHNT, CDR2 YYREEE, per germline (reference sequence). V was trimmed by 5 bases and J by 0 bases, leaving 12 bases between them. This TCR was recovered from a human donor in good health. The chain couples TRBV5-4 to TRBJ2-7; possibly TRBD1 or TRBD2 for D (7 bases each). What was sequenced was central memory CD4+ T cells from blood. The DNA for the CDR3 is TGTGCCAGCAGGGCAGGGGGGGCCTCCTACGAGCAGTACTTC. This sequence encodes CASRAGGASYEQYF.